One and the same sample provided the 19 T cell receptor beta chains below, sequenced in a study of CD8 T cells in ankylosing spondylitis. The antigens for these receptors are not known. TCRdb redid the calling of the 5' RACE reads with MiXCR, one entry per CDR3 protein. The sample lists 670,000 or so distinct CDR3 sequences; roughly 19% were seen once. Points from the study as a whole: Ankylosing spondylitis blood appeared to carry a characteristic TCR beta motif of under ten highly homologous variants.

The sequenced material came from blood, either unsorted or a sorted T cell fraction (not recorded which). The receptor source for this set is a male donor with ankylosing spondylitis.

The chain couples TRBV10-3 to TRBJ1-1; no firm D call. From germline, CDR1 is ENHRY and CDR2 SYGVKD. Trimming removed 3 bases at V and 1 base at J, with 12 bases between. The length of the CDR3 is 15 residues. The CDR3 loop reads CAISDGRASNTEAFF. The CDR3 DNA follows: TGTGCCATCAGTGACGGAAGGGCCTCGAACACTGAAGCTTTCTTT.

The V gene is TRBV20-1, the J gene TRBJ2-3, with 9 bases fitting TRBD1. This CDR3 spans 13 amino acids. V was pared by 6 bases and J by 6 bases, with 7 bases of the junction left unmatched. Germline CDR1 DFQATT, CDR2 SNEGSKA (reference sequence). Here the CDR3 reads CSARTGVLDTQYF. The CDR3 DNA follows: TGCAGTGCCAGGACAGGGGTCTTGGATACGCAGTATTTT.

The chain has TRBV12-3 or TRBV12-4 and TRBJ2-3, with TRBD2 identical over 11 bases. V was pared by 5 bases and J by 1 base, with 14 bases of the junction left unmatched. CDR3 length: 19 residues. As DNA, the CDR3 is TGTGCCAGCAGTCCCACCCTAGCGGGAGGATACGTCGGCACAGATACGCAGTATTTT. This codes for CASSPTLAGGYVGTDTQYF.

This clonotype was detected a few times. V and J are TRBV12-3 or TRBV12-4 and TRBJ2-7; a weak D match, TRBD2 (6 bases). V lost 4 bases, J lost 3 bases, and 16 bases lay in between. This CDR3 is built from 15 residues. CDR3 loop: CASSWAGTDVYEQYF. The DNA for the CDR3 is TGTGCCAGCAGTTGGGCTGGGACTGATGTCTACGAGCAGTACTTC.

CDR3 in amino acids: CSAPTGGSEAFF. CDR3 nucleotide sequence: TGCAGTGCGCCGACCGGGGGCAGTGAAGCTTTCTTT. The rearrangement joins TRBV20-1 to TRBJ1-1, with D maybe TRBD1 (6 bases). Trimming cost V 6 bases and J 7 bases, with 15 bases left between them. CDR1 is DFQATT, CDR2 SNEGSKA, per germline (reference sequence). The CDR3 is 12 residues long.

This clonotype was seen more than once but under ten times. The gene calls are TRBV5-1 and TRBJ2-1; no firm D call. The germline V gene has CDR1 SGHRS and CDR2 YFSETQ. The CDR3 is 15 residues long. V lost 4 bases, J lost 3 bases, and 14 bases lay in between. The CDR3: CASSPRVLDYNEQFF. CDR3 nucleotides: TGCGCCAGCAGCCCCCGCGTGTTAGACTACAATGAGCAGTTCTTC.

This clonotype has a handful of counts. V is TRBV7-9 and J is TRBJ2-3; no reliable D call. The V and J ends lost 2 bases and 6 bases respectively, with 9 bases between them. This CDR3 has 13 residues. CDR1 and CDR2 (germline): SEHNR, FQNEAQ (reference sequence). Here the CDR3 reads CASSLSGVDTQYF. CDR3 coding DNA: TGTGCCAGCAGCTTATCAGGTGTGGATACGCAGTATTTT.

In its sample, this clonotype was seen a few times. The rearrangement uses TRBV12-3 or TRBV12-4 and TRBJ2-1, with TRBD1 as a possible D gene (6 bases). This CDR3 has 15 residues. With 3 bases removed from V and 8 bases from J, the gap between germline ends came to 17 bases. CDR3: CASSFEGVFFDEQFF. CDR3 nucleotides: TGTGCCAGCAGTTTCGAGGGGGTTTTCTTCGATGAGCAGTTCTTC.

V is TRBV27 and J is TRBJ1-1; a possible D gene is TRBD1 (5 bases). The CDR3 loop spans 18 amino acids. From germline, CDR1 is MNHEY and CDR2 SMNVEV (reference sequence). Between the trimmed V and J ends, which lost 2 bases and 5 bases, there was a span of 24 bases. The CDR3 reads CASSLGGSGGIAWTEAFF. The CDR3 nucleotides read TGTGCCAGCAGTTTAGGTGGGTCGGGGGGTATTGCGTGGACTGAAGCTTTCTTT.

This clonotype occurred a few times. This sequence joins TRBV6-5 and TRBJ1-2; the match to TRBD1 covers 10 bases. CDR3 length equals 15 residues. Germline values: CDR1 MNHEY, CDR2 SVGAGI. V shed 2 bases, J shed 8 bases, and the junction held 8 bases outside the gene matches. This CDR3 reads CASSYHDGTGDGYTF. Written as DNA, the CDR3 is TGTGCCAGCAGTTACCATGACGGGACAGGGGACGGCTACACCTTC.

This sequence joins TRBV4-2 and TRBJ2-3; 9 positions match TRBD2. The CDR3 sequence is 17 residues long. Unmatched junction bases numbered 10, after V lost 2 bases and J lost 4 bases. Germline CDR1 is LGHNA and CDR2 is YNFKEQ. Here the CDR3 reads CASSQTASGEWADTQYF. CDR3 DNA: TGTGCCAGCAGCCAAACAGCTAGCGGGGAGTGGGCAGATACGCAGTATTTT.

The chain uses TRBV20-1 and TRBJ2-2; 7 positions match TRBD1. Germline V gives CDR1 DFQATT, CDR2 SNEGSKA (reference sequence). The ends lost 0 bases at V and 3 bases at J; junction bases unmatched: 7. This CDR3 spans 16 amino acids. In DNA form, the CDR3 reads TGCAGTGCTAGAGATCTACTAACAGGGGACACCGGGGAGCTGTTTTTT. Protein: CSARDLLTGDTGELFF.

V and J are TRBV5-1 and TRBJ2-1, with D unclear. The germline V gene encodes CDR1 SGHRS and CDR2 YFSETQ. V lost 3 bases and J 4 bases, leaving 11 bases between the germline ends. This CDR3 is built from 14 residues. The CDR3: CASSWDPPYNEQFF. The CDR3 DNA reads TGCGCCAGCAGCTGGGATCCCCCATACAATGAGCAGTTCTTC.

This clonotype appeared many times. The chain uses TRBV6-1 and TRBJ2-1; no clear D. Trimming shortened V by 0 bases and J by 0 bases, and 6 bases separated the two germline ends. Germline CDR1 and CDR2: MNHNS and SASEGT. There are 15 residues in the CDR3. Here the CDR3 reads CASSEAESSYNEQFF. CDR3 nucleotide sequence: TGTGCCAGCAGTGAAGCGGAGAGCTCCTACAATGAGCAGTTCTTC.

This clonotype occurred a few times. The chain links TRBV5-6 to TRBJ2-1, with 8 bases matching TRBD1. This CDR3 spans 17 amino acids. Trimming at V came to 2 bases and at J to 3 bases, leaving 10 bases not matched to a gene. Germline V gene sequence: CDR1 SGHDT, CDR2 YYEEEE. The CDR3 DNA sequence: TGTGCCAGCAGCTTATTTACAGGGGGTACCTTCTACAATGAGCAGTTCTTC. The encoded protein is CASSLFTGGTFYNEQFF.

The genes are TRBV21-1 and TRBJ1-1. TRBV21-1 is termed a pseudogene. There are 14 residues in the CDR3. The CDR3, as DNA: TGTGCCAGCAGTCGTACCCAGGAACGGACTGAAGCTTTCTTT. Translated: CASSRTQERTEAFF.

This clonotype showed up just once. The V call is TRBV29-1, the J call TRBJ1-2; D unresolved. The CDR3 extends over 13 amino acids. Germline V CDR1 and CDR2: SQVTM, ANQGSEA. V was pared by 0 bases and J by 2 bases, with 7 bases between. CDR3: CSVEEARNYGYTF. CDR3 DNA sequence: TGCAGCGTTGAAGAAGCCAGAAACTATGGCTACACCTTC.

In this sample, this clonotype turned up many times. This sequence joins TRBV5-6 and TRBJ2-2, with D maybe TRBD1 (6 bases). The V gene lost 0 bases and the J gene lost 4 bases, with 10 bases spanning the gap. Germline V CDR1 and CDR2: SGHDT, YYEEEE. The CDR3 is 15 residues long. CDR3 residues: CASSLASGVTGELFF. CDR3 coding DNA: TGTGCCAGCAGCTTGGCGTCAGGGGTCACCGGGGAGCTGTTTTTT.

This clonotype was observed a few times. This sequence joins TRBV11-2 and TRBJ1-1, with D tentatively TRBD1 (6 bases). The CDR3 spans 14 residues. V was shortened by 5 bases and J by 4 bases, with 14 bases between the two germline ends. CDR1 SGHAT and CDR2 FQNNGV come from the germline V gene. CDR3 nucleotide sequence: TGTGCCAGCAGCAGGGGGTCAGGGGCCACTGAAGCTTTCTTT. The encoded protein is CASSRGSGATEAFF.